Listed below are T cell receptor beta chains from one sample, sequenced in a study of cytomegalovirus exposure and HLA in healthy donors. This table comes from immunoSEQ multiplex PCR, and its TCRdb copy is limited to in-frame clones, with some not included. The sample includes 100,000 or so clones, 73% seen only once; the top ten take under 4.5%. Material for sequencing was PBMCs. The receptors were sampled from a man aged 35 to 55 in good health and CMV-seronegative. The CDR3 runs from the conserved cysteine through the conserved F or W. The D gene is left open where the match is weak. Size values are once, few and many counts, or a class for expanded clones, and some rows have none.

V gene	D gene	J gene	clone size	CDR3 protein	CDR3 DNA
TRBV6-5	.	TRBJ1-2	.	CASRNGRAQGYTF	TGTGCCAGCAGAAACGGCAGGGCGCAAGGCTACACCTTC
TRBV9	.	TRBJ1-2	.	CASSVGSDISYGYTF	TGTGCCAGCAGCGTAGGGTCGGACATTAGCTATGGCTACACCTTC
TRBV15	TRBD1	TRBJ2-7	once	CATSSFRQGLFSSYEQYF	TGTGCCACCAGCAGTTTCCGACAGGGGCTCTTTAGCTCCTACGAGCAGTACTTC
TRBV2	TRBD1	TRBJ2-2	.	CASSRTGQGTGELFF	TGTGCCAGCAGTAGGACGGGACAGGGGACCGGGGAGCTGTTTTTT
TRBV29-1	.	TRBJ2-5	.	CSVVPGNQETQYF	TGCAGCGTTGTTCCCGGGAACCAAGAGACCCAGTACTTC
TRBV5-8	TRBD1	TRBJ2-1	.	CASSLGQGPYNEQFF	TGTGCCAGCAGCCTGGGACAGGGACCGTACAATGAGCAGTTCTTC
TRBV6-1	TRBD1	TRBJ2-1	.	CANLGTGSYNEQFF	TGTGCCAACCTTGGGACAGGGAGCTACAATGAGCAGTTCTTC
TRBV5-1	TRBD1	TRBJ2-7	.	CASSFMGQSSHEQYF	TGCGCCAGCAGCTTCATGGGACAGTCTTCCCACGAGCAGTACTTC
TRBV10-3	.	TRBJ2-7	.	CAINGGSSYEQYF	TGTGCCATCAATGGTGGGAGCTCCTACGAGCAGTACTTC
TRBV5-4	TRBD2	TRBJ2-3	.	CASSFLYSGGGTDTQYF	TGTGCCAGCAGCTTTCTGTATAGCGGGGGGGGCACAGATACGCAGTATTTT
TRBV7-2	.	TRBJ2-6	.	CASSKISGANVLTF	TGTGCCAGCAGCAAAATATCTGGGGCCAACGTCCTGACTTTC
TRBV2	.	TRBJ2-3	.	CANRRGQITDTQYF	TGTGCCAACCGACGAGGGCAGATCACAGATACGCAGTATTTT
TRBV6-6	TRBD1	TRBJ2-7	.	CASSLPGQAVYEQYF	TGTGCCAGCAGCTTACCGGGACAGGCAGTCTACGAGCAGTACTTC
TRBV30	TRBD1	TRBJ2-3	.	CAWSPRWTGESADTQYF	TGTGCCTGGTCGCCTCGGTGGACAGGGGAGAGTGCAGATACGCAGTATTTT
TRBV2	.	TRBJ1-1	.	CATTEYMNTEAFF	TGTGCCACCACAGAGTACATGAACACTGAAGCTTTCTTT
TRBV2	.	TRBJ2-2	.	CASMGPMFGGELFF	TGTGCCAGCATGGGCCCGATGTTCGGCGGGGAGCTGTTTTTT
TRBV11-2	TRBD1	TRBJ1-4	.	CASSIRGTGRHEKLFF	TGTGCCAGCAGCATCAGGGGGACAGGGAGGCATGAAAAACTGTTTTTT
TRBV11-2	.	TRBJ2-1	.	CASSLVQGFEQFF	TGTGCCAGCAGCTTAGTCCAGGGATTTGAGCAGTTCTTC
TRBV15	.	TRBJ1-6	.	CATSRVAGRGRYNSPLHF	TGTGCCACCAGCAGAGTGGCCGGGAGGGGACGTTATAATTCACCCCTCCACTTT
TRBV4-2	.	TRBJ2-5	.	CASSQGFSAGTKTQYF	TGTGCCAGCAGCCAGGGGTTCTCGGCGGGTACGAAGACCCAGTACTTC
TRBV4-2	TRBD1	TRBJ1-2	.	CASSQIGDSYGYTF	TGTGCCAGCAGCCAAATCGGGGACAGCTATGGCTACACCTTC
TRBV5-4	.	TRBJ1-4	.	CASSLGGGATRGEKLFF	TGTGCCAGCAGCTTGGGCGGTGGGGCGACACGTGGTGAAAAACTGTTTTTT
TRBV5-1	TRBD1	TRBJ2-7	.	CASRTPGQGGHEQYF	TGCGCCAGCAGAACACCGGGACAGGGTGGCCACGAGCAGTACTTC
TRBV15	TRBD1	TRBJ1-1	.	CATSARTGVSFF	TGTGCCACCAGCGCCCGGACAGGGGTGTCTTTCTTT
TRBV4-2	.	TRBJ2-7	once	CASSQEGTVNEQYF	TGTGCCAGCAGCCAAGAAGGTACAGTCAACGAGCAGTACTTC
TRBV6-1	.	TRBJ1-2	once	CASSESEAGGYTF	TGTGCCAGCAGTGAATCGGAGGCGGGAGGCTACACCTTC
TRBV4-1	TRBD2	TRBJ2-7	.	CASVGLADEQYF	TGCGCCAGCGTGGGACTAGCGGATGAGCAGTACTTC
TRBV2	TRBD2	TRBJ2-7	.	CASKTSGGASYEQYF	TGTGCCAGCAAAACTAGCGGGGGGGCGTCCTACGAGCAGTACTTC
TRBV6-5	.	TRBJ2-7	few	CASKQAYPGQYF	TGTGCCAGCAAGCAAGCCTACCCGGGGCAGTACTTC
TRBV4-1	TRBD1	TRBJ1-6	.	CASSQETGDSYNSPLHF	TGCGCCAGCAGCCAAGAGACAGGGGACTCCTATAATTCACCCCTCCACTTT
TRBV30	.	TRBJ1-4	few	CACMRGINEKLFF	TGTGCCTGTATGAGGGGGATTAATGAAAAACTGTTTTTT
TRBV13	.	TRBJ2-7	.	CASSLGSSSYEQYF	TGTGCCAGCAGCTTAGGCTCCAGCTCCTACGAGCAGTACTTC
TRBV5-4	.	TRBJ2-2	.	CASSLQFANTGELFF	TGTGCCAGCAGCTTACAGTTCGCGAACACCGGGGAGCTGTTTTTT
TRBV6-4	.	TRBJ2-3	.	CASSRGLGTDTQYF	TGTGCCAGCAGTAGGGGACTTGGCACAGATACGCAGTATTTT
TRBV28	.	TRBJ1-6	.	CASSLTGSPLHF	TGTGCCAGCAGTTTAACGGGATCACCCCTCCACTTT